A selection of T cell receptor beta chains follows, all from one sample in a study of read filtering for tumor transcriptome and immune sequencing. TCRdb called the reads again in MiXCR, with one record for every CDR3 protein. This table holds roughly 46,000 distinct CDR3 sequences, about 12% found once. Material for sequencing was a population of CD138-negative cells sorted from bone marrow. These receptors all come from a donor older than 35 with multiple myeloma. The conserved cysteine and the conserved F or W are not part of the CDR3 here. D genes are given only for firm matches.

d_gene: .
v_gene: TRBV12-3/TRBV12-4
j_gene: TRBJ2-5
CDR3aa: ASSLVETQY

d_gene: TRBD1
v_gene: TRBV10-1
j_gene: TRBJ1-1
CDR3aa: ASFRDRSTRNTEAF

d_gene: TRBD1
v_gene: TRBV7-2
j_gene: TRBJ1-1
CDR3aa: ASSLGQGMNTEAF

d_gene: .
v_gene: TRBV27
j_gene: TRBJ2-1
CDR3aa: ASSPRLQRSYNEQF

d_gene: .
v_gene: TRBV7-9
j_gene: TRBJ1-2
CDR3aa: ASSLNGVDGYT

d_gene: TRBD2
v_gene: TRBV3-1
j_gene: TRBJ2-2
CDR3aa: ASSHPGTSGGTGELF

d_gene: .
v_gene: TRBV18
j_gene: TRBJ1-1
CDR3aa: ASSPEMNTEAF

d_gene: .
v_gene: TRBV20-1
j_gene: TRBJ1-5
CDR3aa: SVQEQSNQPQH

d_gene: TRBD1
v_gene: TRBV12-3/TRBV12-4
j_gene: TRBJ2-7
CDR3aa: ASTGDTDRGRGEQY

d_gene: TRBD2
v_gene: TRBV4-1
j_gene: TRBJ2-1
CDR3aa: ASSQPRSGAYNEQF

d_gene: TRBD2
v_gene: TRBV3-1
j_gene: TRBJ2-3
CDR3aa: ASSPRERDTDTQY

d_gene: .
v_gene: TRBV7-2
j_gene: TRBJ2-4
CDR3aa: ASSLNIIAKNIQY

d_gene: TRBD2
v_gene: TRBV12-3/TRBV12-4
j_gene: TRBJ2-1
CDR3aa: ASSLRGGRVENEQF

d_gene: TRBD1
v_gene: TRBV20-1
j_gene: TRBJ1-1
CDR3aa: SATSGGSMNTEAF

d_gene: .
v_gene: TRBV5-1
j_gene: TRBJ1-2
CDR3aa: ASRAHSGYGYT

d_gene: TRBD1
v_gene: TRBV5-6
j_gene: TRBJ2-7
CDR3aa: ASSLTGGGEQY

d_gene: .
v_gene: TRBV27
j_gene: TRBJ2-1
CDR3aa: ASSPRQLSYNEQF

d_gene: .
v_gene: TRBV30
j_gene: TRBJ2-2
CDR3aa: AWSPHSGPNTGELF

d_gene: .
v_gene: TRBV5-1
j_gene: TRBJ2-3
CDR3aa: ASSLTAEDTQY

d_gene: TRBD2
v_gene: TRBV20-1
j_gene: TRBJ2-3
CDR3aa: SARRGLAGGADTQY

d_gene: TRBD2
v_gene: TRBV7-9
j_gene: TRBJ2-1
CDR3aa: ASFLKLAGGYEF

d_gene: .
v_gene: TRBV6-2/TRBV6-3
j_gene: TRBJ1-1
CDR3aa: ASSPRTAGEAF

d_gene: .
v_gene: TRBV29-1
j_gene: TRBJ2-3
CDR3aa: SVWDQSPDTQY

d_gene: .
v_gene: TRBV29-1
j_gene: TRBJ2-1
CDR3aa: SVLLRNERF

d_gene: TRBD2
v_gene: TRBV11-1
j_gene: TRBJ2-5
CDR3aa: ASSTGLAPQETQY

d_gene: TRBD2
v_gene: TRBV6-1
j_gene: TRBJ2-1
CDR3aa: ASSVSGRSSYNEQF

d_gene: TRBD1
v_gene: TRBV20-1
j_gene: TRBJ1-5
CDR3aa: SARETGGKGQPQH

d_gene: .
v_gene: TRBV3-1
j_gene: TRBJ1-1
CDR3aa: ASSENTEAF

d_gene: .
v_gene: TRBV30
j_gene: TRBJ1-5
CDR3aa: AWSGRGKQPQH